These 20 T cell receptor beta chains originate from one sample sequenced in a study of blood T cell repertoires in COVID-19. The assay was immunoSEQ multiplex PCR, and TCRdb's table has in-frame clones only and misses some. The table has some 150,000 clones, roughly 88% seen once. The specimen sequenced was PBMCs or T cells enriched from blood (not recorded which). All receptors come from a young woman with acute COVID-19.

The rearrangement joins TRBV3-1 (or the pseudogene TRBV3-2) to TRBJ1-1, with D possibly TRBD1 on 5 matching bases. The CDR3 runs 15 residues. V gave up 5 bases and J gave up 2 bases, with 15 bases separating them. Germline V gives CDR1 LGHDT, CDR2 YNNKEL (reference sequence). CDR3 sequence reads: CASSSQWGPNTEAFF. DNA for the CDR3: TGTGCCAGCAGCTCCCAGTGGGGCCCAAACACTGAAGCTTTCTTT.

The chain joins TRBV27 to TRBJ2-7; TRBD2 might be the D (5 bases). V was clipped by 8 bases and J by 1 base, with 12 bases between them. Germline CDR1 is MNHEY and CDR2 is SMNVEV (reference sequence). CDR3 length: 13 amino acids. CDR3 residues: CASGFSGSYEQYF. The DNA of the CDR3 is TGTGCCAGCGGATTCTCGGGATCCTACGAGCAGTACTTC.

The chain links TRBV2 to TRBJ2-7; 9 nucleotides line up with TRBD1. The junction had 5 bases not matched to a gene; V was cut back by 3 bases and J by 2 bases. The CDR3 is 15 residues long. The germline V gene encodes CDR1 SNHLY and CDR2 FYNNEI. The CDR3 sequence is CASSDFRQGAYEQYF. CDR3 coding DNA: TGTGCCAGCAGTGACTTTCGACAGGGGGCCTACGAGCAGTACTTC.

This rearrangement joins TRBV5-1 to TRBJ2-7; D not certain. The CDR3 sequence is 16 residues long. Germline CDR1 reads SGHRS; CDR2 reads YFSETQ. Trimming cost V 0 bases and J 6 bases, with 19 bases left between them. CDR3 protein: CASSLVDISGSGEQYF. DNA of the CDR3: TGCGCCAGCAGCTTGGTTGATATATCCGGGTCCGGCGAGCAGTACTTC.

This chain joins TRBV6-5 and TRBJ2-1; D gene ambiguous. Per germline, CDR1 MNHEY and CDR2 SVGAGI. V was cut by 0 bases and J by 7 bases, with 10 bases left in between. The CDR3 has 14 amino acids. The CDR3 nucleotides are TGTGCCAGCAGTTACTCCTTCACGCAGAATGAGCAGTTCTTC. As protein: CASSYSFTQNEQFF.

The genes are TRBV4-3 and TRBJ2-1; TRBD2 aligns across 8 bases. The CDR3 totals 17 residues. Per germline, CDR1 LGHNA and CDR2 YSLEER. Losses at the gene ends were 0 bases for V and 5 bases for J; bases not matched to a gene: 9. CDR3 bases: TGCGCCAGCAGCCAAGATTTAACAGCGGGAGAGCACAATGAGCAGTTCTTC. Encoded protein: CASSQDLTAGEHNEQFF.

V is TRBV4-3 and J is TRBJ2-3; maybe TRBD2 (6 bases). This CDR3 has 16 residues. Germline assignment: CDR1 LGHNA and CDR2 YSLEER. Trimming shortened V by 3 bases and J by 2 bases, and 15 bases separated the two germline ends. The CDR3 nucleotides read TGCGCCAGCAGCCAGGGACTTAGCGGAAACACAGATACGCAGTATTTT. This gives the protein CASSQGLSGNTDTQYF.

V and J are TRBV4-1 and TRBJ2-1; 12 nucleotides agree with TRBD2. J gave up 8 bases and V 5 bases, and 13 bases lay outside the gene matches. This CDR3 comprises 17 residues. Germline CDR1 MGHRA, CDR2 YSYEKL. CDR3 sequence (DNA): TGCGCCAGCAGCTACCGACTAGCGGGAGAACTGAGGCATGAGCAGTTCTTC. Translation: CASSYRLAGELRHEQFF.

V gene TRBV25-1 combines with J gene TRBJ1-1; tentatively, D is TRBD1 (5 bases). With 4 bases removed from V and 1 base from J, the gap between germline ends came to 16 bases. Looked up from germline, CDR1 is MGHDK and CDR2 is SYGVNS. The CDR3 extends over 16 amino acids. CDR3 amino acids: CASSAQSGGPNTEAFF. For the CDR3, the DNA is TGTGCCAGCAGTGCCCAATCGGGGGGACCGAACACTGAAGCTTTCTTT.

A note on this clone: Other DNA sequences in this specimen translate into the identical CDR3. The rearrangement uses TRBV9 and TRBJ2-7; D gene ambiguous. V was pared by 0 bases and J by 1 base, with 5 bases between. The CDR3 consists of 13 residues. From germline, CDR1 is SGDLS and CDR2 YYNGEE. DNA of the CDR3: TGTGCCAGCAGCGTAGACGGGTCCTACGAGCAGTACTTC. Its translation is CASSVDGSYEQYF.

Only a few counts were recorded for this clone. The chain has TRBV6-2 or TRBV6-3 and TRBJ2-7, with 7 bases lining up with TRBD1. Unmatched junction bases numbered 10, after V lost 6 bases and J lost 5 bases. Germline-derived CDR1 and CDR2 are MNHEY and SVGEGT. This CDR3 spans 14 amino acids. The CDR3 region has the DNA TGTGCCAGCAGCCGTACCGGGACAGCAAACGAGCAGTACTTC. This codes for CASSRTGTANEQYF.

This chain joins TRBV5-1 and TRBJ2-7; 8 bases map to TRBD2. There are 14 residues in the CDR3. Germline assignment: CDR1 SGHRS and CDR2 YFSETQ. Trimming cost V 7 bases and J 2 bases; bases outside gene matches: 8. The CDR3 DNA is TGCGCCAGCGGACCGGCGGGAGGCGCCTACGAGCAGTACTTC. Residues: CASGPAGGAYEQYF.

CDR3 sequence reads: CASSQDFWTAPDGYTF. The CDR3 DNA reads TGTGCCAGCAGCCAAGATTTTTGGACAGCACCGGATGGCTACACCTTC. This chain links TRBV3-1 (or the pseudogene TRBV3-2) with TRBJ1-2, with D possibly being TRBD1 (6 bases). V dropped 0 bases and J dropped 6 bases, with 17 bases sitting between them. Germline V gene lookup returns CDR1 LGHDT and CDR2 YNNKEL (reference sequence). The CDR3 has 16 amino acids.

The chain recombines TRBV7-9 with TRBJ2-1; a possible D gene is TRBD2 (5 bases). The CDR3 is made up of 14 amino acids. The germline V gene has CDR1 SEHNR and CDR2 FQNEAQ (reference sequence). Trimming left V 3 bases short and J 6 bases short, with 12 bases between. The CDR3 is CASSFGTGTNEQFF. CDR3 in DNA: TGTGCCAGCAGCTTCGGCACGGGAACCAATGAGCAGTTCTTC.

The rearrangement uses TRBV28 and TRBJ2-1, with TRBD2 as a possible D gene (5 bases). V lost 3 bases to trimming and J lost 9 bases, with 15 bases between them. Germline V gene data show CDR1 as MDHEN and CDR2 as SYDVKM. The CDR3 covers 14 residues. As DNA, the CDR3 is TGTGCCAGCAGTTTTGCAATGGTGAGCGGTGAGCAGTTCTTC. Translated: CASSFAMVSGEQFF. Drawing the rest from reference TRBV28 and TRBJ2-1, the complete variable domain is DVKVTQSSRYLVKRTGEKVFLECVQDMDHENMFWYRQDPGLGLRLIYFSYDVKMKEKGDIPEGYSVSREKKERFSLILESASTNQTSMYLCASSFAMVSGEQFFGPGTRLTVL.

V and J are TRBV27 and TRBJ2-3, with a possible D match to TRBD2 (6 bases). The CDR3 extends over 17 amino acids. Germline CDR1 MNHEY, CDR2 SMNVEV (reference sequence). Trimming pared 2 bases from V and 1 base from J, leaving 16 bases between. The CDR3 DNA sequence: TGTGCCAGCAGTTTACTGGAGGGTGGCGGGGGCACAGATACGCAGTATTTT. Its protein product is CASSLLEGGGGTDTQYF.

The chain carries TRBV7-9 and TRBJ2-4; a possible D gene is TRBD2 (6 bases). The V and J ends lost 5 bases and 10 bases respectively, with 18 bases between them. Per the germline V gene, CDR1 is SEHNR and CDR2 is FQNEAQ (reference sequence). This CDR3 has 14 amino acids. The CDR3 reads CASSQDLAREIQYF. As DNA, the CDR3 is TGTGCCAGCAGCCAAGACCTAGCGCGAGAGATTCAGTACTTC.

The chain joins TRBV21-1 to TRBJ2-1; the table names TRBD2, a call not compared with the DNA. TRBV21-1 counts as a pseudogene. The length of the CDR3 is 21 residues. For the CDR3, the DNA is TGTGCCAGCAGCAGCCCTGACAAACCAAGAAGTAGAACTAGCGACGACAATGAGCAGTTCTTC. The encoded protein is CASSSPDKPRSRTSDDNEQFF.

V gene TRBV7-9 combines with J gene TRBJ1-1; D is unclear. The CDR3 is 15 residues long. V gave up 4 bases and J gave up 0 bases, with 12 bases separating them. From germline, CDR1 is SEHNR and CDR2 FQNEAQ (reference sequence). The CDR3 coding sequence is TGTGCCAGCAGCTCCCCGGCGGGCATGAACACTGAAGCTTTCTTT. Translation gives CASSSPAGMNTEAFF.

A single count supports this clone. V and J are TRBV12-2 and TRBJ2-1; the D call TRBD1 from the table was never checked on the DNA. TRBV12-2 is a documented pseudogene. CDR3 length: 16 residues. The CDR3: CASRPPGTGAYNEQFF. In DNA, the CDR3 is TGTGCAAGTCGCCCCCCCGGGACAGGAGCCTACAATGAGCAGTTCTTC.